Following are 7 T cell receptor beta chains from one sample sequenced in a study of T-cell memory formation after mild COVID-19. One entry per CDR3 protein, called by TCRdb with MiXCR from the 5' RACE reads. The data hold hundreds of thousands of distinct CDR3 sequences, with approximately 15% observed a single time. Sequences were obtained from PBMCs or a T cell subset sorted from them (not recorded which). Receptors originate from a man younger than 35 who had mild COVID-19 (a few samples of this study predate the infection). Cell type and time point are not known.

The chain combines TRBV2 with TRBJ1-2; D is ambiguous. Trimming stripped 5 bases from V and 7 bases from J, with 17 bases between. The CDR3 has 14 amino acids. Germline CDR1 reads SNHLY; CDR2 reads FYNNEI. The CDR3 reads CASSWPEVSGGYTF. The CDR3 region has the DNA TGTGCCAGCAGTTGGCCGGAAGTTTCCGGTGGCTACACCTTC.

The CDR3 region is CASSLARDRVNQETQYF. CDR3 nucleotide sequence: TGTGCCAGCTCACTAGCCCGGGACAGGGTGAACCAAGAGACCCAGTACTTC. This chain joins TRBV18 and TRBJ2-5, with 9 bases identical to TRBD1. Per the germline V gene, CDR1 is KGHSH and CDR2 is LQKENI. The CDR3 runs 17 residues. Unmatched junction bases numbered 9, after V lost 4 bases and J lost 0 bases.

This clonotype was seen a few times. The gene calls are TRBV6-5 and TRBJ2-7; no clear D gene. Trimming left V 0 bases short and J 0 bases short, with 15 bases between. The CDR3 is 17 residues long. Germline loops: CDR1 MNHEY, CDR2 SVGAGI. CDR3 sequence reads: CASSYSISRISSYEQYF. Here the CDR3 DNA reads TGTGCCAGCAGTTACTCGATCAGCAGGATAAGCTCCTACGAGCAGTACTTC.

This clonotype has a single count. The rearrangement links TRBV9 to TRBJ2-6, with D tentatively TRBD2 (6 bases). Trimming removed 3 bases from V and 0 bases from J, with 25 bases in between. Germline V gene lookup returns CDR1 SGDLS and CDR2 YYNGEE. There are 21 residues in the CDR3. CDR3 in amino acids: CASSAGGGDIQDPSGANVLTF. In DNA form, the CDR3 reads TGTGCCAGCAGCGCCGGCGGAGGGGATATCCAGGACCCCTCTGGGGCCAACGTCCTGACTTTC.

V usage is TRBV4-2 and J usage is TRBJ2-3; 7 bases align to TRBD2. Germline CDR1 is LGHNA and CDR2 is YNFKEQ. This CDR3 spans 17 amino acids. Trimming at V came to 4 bases and at J to 3 bases, leaving 13 bases not matched to a gene. The CDR3 reads CASSLGLDQTLTDTQYF. In DNA, the CDR3 is TGTGCCAGCAGCCTAGGACTAGACCAGACGTTAACAGATACGCAGTATTTT.

This chain links TRBV5-1 with TRBJ2-1, with D unclear. The CDR3 consists of 15 residues. Germline V gene data show CDR1 as SGHRS and CDR2 as YFSETQ. V lost 5 bases and J lost 0, with 12 bases in between. In DNA, the CDR3 is TGCGCCAGCAGTGCCAGCCCTAGCTCCTACAATGAGCAGTTCTTC. Encoded protein: CASSASPSSYNEQFF. Drawing the rest from reference TRBV5-1 and TRBJ2-1, the complete variable domain is KAGVTQTPRYLIKTRGQQVTLSCSPISGHRSVSWYQQTPGQGLQFLFEYFSETQRNKGNFPGRFSGRQFSNSRSEMNVSTLELGDSALYLCASSASPSSYNEQFFGPGTRLTVL.

V usage is TRBV7-7 and J usage is TRBJ2-2; maybe TRBD1 (5 bases). V lost 5 bases and J lost 6, with 13 bases in between. Germline CDR1 and CDR2: SSHAT and FNYEAQ (reference sequence). The CDR3 totals 14 residues. The CDR3 sequence is CASSTTVRAGELFF. DNA of the CDR3: TGTGCCAGCAGCACGACAGTACGGGCCGGGGAGCTGTTTTTT. Variable domain in full (rest from reference TRBV7-7 and TRBJ2-2): GAGVSQSPRYKVTKRGQDVTLRCDPISSHATLYWYQQALGQGPEFLTYFNYEAQPDKSGLPSDRFSAERPEGSISTLTIQRTEQRDSAMYRCASSTTVRAGELFFGEGSRLTVL.